The clone carrying this TCR beta chain was recorded a few times. What it recognizes is unknown. The sample is drawn from a study of shared clonotypes between healthy human individuals. About the study: The study used three CD4 naive, three CD4 memory, two CD8 naive and one CD8 memory plate per donor.

Germline V gene data show CDR1 as SEHNR and CDR2 as FQNEAQ (reference sequence). Trimming stripped 7 bases from V and 0 bases from J, with 15 bases between. The CDR3 runs to 15 residues. Whole-study findings and limits: Sequencing depth was predicted to influence how clonotypes are shared among donors. Relative to clonotypes present in all four donors, those not shared had lower generation probabilities.

Authors' processing steps: There were no quality scores in the junction-only immunoSEQ sequences, so filtering differed. Profiled with immunoSEQ multiplex PCR; TCRdb holds only in-frame clones, not every one. V, J and clone size derive from that table, while D and trimming were established from the DNA sequence. The sample consists of about 1.1 million clones, about four fifths of them appearing once. The sequencing input was memory CD4+ T cells from PBMCs. The sample's subset: CD45RA-negative fraction. The clonotype originates from a man younger than 30 in good health. Some clones in this sample may be carry-over from other donors' samples. The chain joins TRBV7-9 to TRBJ1-2; D not resolved. CDR3: CASISGRMANYGYTF. CDR3 nucleotide sequence: TGTGCCAGCATCTCTGGACGTATGGCTAACTATGGCTACACCTTC. Full variable domain (missing parts from reference TRBV7-9 and TRBJ1-2): DTGVSQNPRHKITKRGQNVTFRCDPISEHNRLYWYRQTLGQGPEFLTYFQNEAQLEKSRLLSDRFSAERPKGSFSTLEIQRTEQGDSAMYLCASISGRMANYGYTFGSGTRLTVV.